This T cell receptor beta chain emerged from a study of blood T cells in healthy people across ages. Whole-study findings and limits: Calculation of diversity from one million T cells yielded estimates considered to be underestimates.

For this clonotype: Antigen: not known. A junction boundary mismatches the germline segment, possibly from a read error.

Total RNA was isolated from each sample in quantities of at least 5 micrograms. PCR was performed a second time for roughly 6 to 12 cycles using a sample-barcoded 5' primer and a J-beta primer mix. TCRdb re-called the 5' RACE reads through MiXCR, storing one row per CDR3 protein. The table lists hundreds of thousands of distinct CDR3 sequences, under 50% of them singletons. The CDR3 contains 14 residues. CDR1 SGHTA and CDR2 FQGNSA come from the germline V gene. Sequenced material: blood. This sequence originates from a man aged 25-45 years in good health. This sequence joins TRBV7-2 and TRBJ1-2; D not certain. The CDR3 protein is CASRPPAGTYGHTF. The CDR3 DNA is TGTGCCAGCAGGCCCCCCGCAGGAACTTATGGCCACACCTTC.